Presented here are 20 T cell receptor beta chains from one specimen sequenced in a study of CD8 T cells in ankylosing spondylitis. TCRdb analysed the 5' RACE reads with MiXCR anew, one entry per CDR3 protein. The sample lists some 140,000 distinct CDR3 sequences, more than 7% occurring once. Sequences were obtained from synovial fluid, either unsorted or a sorted T cell fraction (not recorded which). The receptors were gathered from a male donor with ankylosing spondylitis.

This clonotype has only a few counts. The gene calls are TRBV25-1 and TRBJ1-1, with TRBD1 matching 10 bases. Germline loops: CDR1 MGHDK, CDR2 SYGVNS. The V segment lost 2 bases and the J segment 4 bases; nucleotides outside the gene matches: 4. The CDR3 covers 15 residues. CDR3 coding DNA: TGTGCCAGCAGTGAAAGGGGACAGGGGTTCACTGAAGCTTTCTTT. Its protein product is CASSERGQGFTEAFF.

This clonotype was detected many times. The J gene is TRBJ2-5, the V gene TRBV4-1; TRBD1 might be the D (6 bases). CDR1 is MGHRA and CDR2 is YSYEKL in the germline V gene. Trimming pared 8 bases from V and 2 bases from J, leaving 21 bases between. This CDR3 contains 16 residues. In nucleotides, the CDR3 is TGCGCCAGCCAGATAACTGCCTTGACAGGTCAAGAGACCCAGTACTTC. This translates into CASQITALTGQETQYF.

The rearrangement joins TRBV5-8 to TRBJ2-7, with D perhaps matching TRBD1 (7 bases). Trimming took off 6 bases at V and 4 bases at J, with 17 bases between the two ends. The CDR3 sequence is 14 residues long. Germline V gene lookup returns CDR1 SGHTS and CDR2 YDEGEE. CDR3 residues: CASNWRGPGYEQYF. The CDR3, as DNA: TGTGCCAGCAACTGGAGGGGGCCAGGGTACGAGCAGTACTTC.

This clonotype showed up just a few times. V is TRBV19 and J is TRBJ1-5, with no clear D. The germline V gene encodes CDR1 LNHDA and CDR2 SQIVND (reference sequence). The CDR3 totals 13 residues. Trimming shortened V by 10 bases and J by 5 bases, and 15 bases separated the two germline ends. For the CDR3, the DNA is TGTGCCACCTCGCCCGCTTTACATCAGCCCCAGCATTTT. This sequence encodes CATSPALHQPQHF.

This clonotype was counted only a few times. The chain links TRBV14 to TRBJ1-4; TRBD1 might be the D (5 bases). This CDR3 has 13 amino acids. The germline gives CDR1 SGHDN, CDR2 FVKESK. Deletions cut 4 bases from V and 5 bases from J, with 8 bases between. CDR3 in amino acids: CASSLRGNEKLFF. CDR3 bases: TGTGCCAGCAGCCTCCGGGGGAATGAAAAACTGTTTTTT.

Ten or more counts support this clonotype. This chain links TRBV4-2 with TRBJ1-2; tentatively, D is TRBD1 (6 bases). The germline V and J ends were trimmed by 0 bases and 4 bases, with 9 bases remaining between them. Germline-derived CDR1 and CDR2 are LGHNA and YNFKEQ. The CDR3 runs 14 residues. The CDR3 DNA is TGTGCCAGCAGCCAAGAGAGGGGGGGCTATGGCTACACCTTC. It is translated as CASSQERGGYGYTF.

This clonotype has only a few counts. CDR3 loop: CSARGLASGRRYNEQFF. Written as DNA, the CDR3 is TGCAGTGCTAGAGGCCTGGCTAGCGGGAGAAGATACAATGAGCAGTTCTTC. The chain employs TRBV20-1 and TRBJ2-1; TRBD2 matches 10 bases. Germline V gene data show CDR1 as DFQATT and CDR2 as SNEGSKA (reference sequence). Unmatched junction bases numbered 10, after V lost 1 base and J lost 4 bases. CDR3 length equals 17 residues.

There are a few counts of this clonotype. At one of its ends the junction is not consistent with the germline gene, which may arise from a read error. The gene calls are TRBV7-7 and TRBJ2-5, with D uncertain. The CDR3 consists of 14 residues. Germline CDR1 is SSHAT and CDR2 is FNYEAQ (reference sequence). CDR3 in DNA: TGTGCTAGCAGCTTAGGGTTCCACCAAGAGACCCAGTACTTC. It is translated as CASSLGFHQETQYF.

This clonotype showed up many times. The chain employs TRBV5-1 and TRBJ2-1, with 10 bases aligning to TRBD2. From germline, CDR1 is SGHRS and CDR2 YFSETQ. Trimming at V came to 7 bases and at J to 5 bases, leaving 18 bases not matched to a gene. This CDR3 is built from 18 residues. The chain's CDR3 is CASHRPTSGIARDNEQFF. The CDR3 bases are TGCGCCAGCCACCGCCCAACTAGCGGGATAGCAAGGGACAATGAGCAGTTCTTC.

There are a few counts of this clonotype. The chain links TRBV7-2 to TRBJ2-7; 16 bases are a match to TRBD2. Looked up from germline, CDR1 is SGHTA and CDR2 is FQGNSA. The CDR3 is 17 amino acids. V gave up 4 bases and J gave up 6 bases; unmatched junction bases: 9. The CDR3 nucleotides are TGTGCCAGCAGCTCTTTGGGACTAGCGGGAGGGTGGGGCGAGCAGTACTTC. It specifies CASSSLGLAGGWGEQYF.

This clonotype was picked up many times. The chain recombines TRBV7-8 with TRBJ1-1, with 11 nucleotides matching TRBD1. V shed 5 bases, J shed 11 bases, and the junction held 10 bases outside the gene matches. The CDR3 is 14 residues long. The V gene's germline CDR1 is SGHVS and CDR2 FQNEAQ. The CDR3 DNA is TGTGCCAGCAGCCCCCCCGGACAGGGGGCAGGCGCTTTCTTT. Translated: CASSPPGQGAGAFF.

The V call is TRBV5-4, the J call TRBJ2-3; 9 nucleotides line up with TRBD2. In germline, CDR1 is SGHNT, CDR2 YYREEE (reference sequence). Unmatched junction bases numbered 7, after V lost 5 bases and J lost 3 bases. The CDR3 contains 15 residues. The CDR3 nucleotides are TGTGCCAGCAGTCTAGCGGGGAGGGAAACAGATACGCAGTATTTT. Translation: CASSLAGRETDTQYF. The variable domain in full, completed from reference TRBV5-4 and TRBJ2-3, reads ETGVTQSPTHLIKTRGQQVTLRCSSQSGHNTVSWYQQALGQGPQFIFQYYREEENGRGNFPPRFSGLQFPNYSSELNVNALELDDSALYLCASSLAGRETDTQYFGPGTRLTVL.

This clonotype has at least ten counts. The rearrangement uses TRBV7-9 and TRBJ2-7; D perhaps matches TRBD2 (5 bases). CDR1 and CDR2 from the germline V gene are SEHNR and FQNEAQ (reference sequence). Trimming removed 2 bases from V and 3 bases from J, with 11 bases in between. The CDR3 loop spans 14 amino acids. The CDR3 loop is CASSLRSGFYEQYF. In DNA, the CDR3 is TGTGCCAGCAGCTTACGAAGCGGTTTCTACGAGCAGTACTTC.

The sample holds a few counts of this clonotype. The gene calls are TRBV28 and TRBJ1-1, with TRBD1 matching 12 bases. The V segment lost 7 bases and the J segment 2 bases; nucleotides outside the gene matches: 2. Germline V gene data show CDR1 as MDHEN and CDR2 as SYDVKM. There are 14 residues in the CDR3. The CDR3 sequence: CASTGTGGNTEAFF. CDR3 nucleotide sequence: TGTGCCAGCACCGGGACAGGGGGCAACACTGAAGCTTTCTTT.

This clonotype was seen many times. This chain connects TRBV12-3 or TRBV12-4 to TRBJ1-2; TRBD1 matches at 7 bases. V was pared by 5 bases and J by 4 bases, with 10 bases of the junction left unmatched. The CDR3 has 15 residues. The CDR3 loop reads CASSPLRDSPYGYTF. The DNA of the CDR3 is TGTGCCAGCAGTCCACTCCGGGACAGCCCCTATGGCTACACCTTC.

This clonotype showed up many times. CDR3 amino acids: CASTLRPGQGNEKLFF. In DNA form, the CDR3 reads TGTGCCAGCACCCTCAGACCGGGACAGGGAAATGAAAAACTGTTTTTT. V gene TRBV7-6 combines with J gene TRBJ1-4, with 9 nucleotides matching TRBD1. The junction had 11 bases not matched to a gene; V was cut back by 7 bases and J by 5 bases. In germline, CDR1 is SGHVS, CDR2 FNYEAQ. The CDR3 is 16 amino acids.

The chain uses TRBV6-1 and TRBJ1-2, with D maybe TRBD1 (5 bases). The CDR3 runs 16 residues. Between the trimmed V and J ends, which lost 1 base and 4 bases, there was a span of 16 bases. Germline V lookup: CDR1 MNHNS, CDR2 SASEGT. The CDR3 bases are TGTGCCAGCAGTGAAGTCTTCGGGACCCTGGCCTATGGCTACACCTTC. Translation gives CASSEVFGTLAYGYTF.

This clonotype was seen many times. CDR3 sequence: CASRAEKLFF. The CDR3, as DNA: TGTGCCAGCAGGGCTGAAAAACTGTTTTTT. The gene calls are TRBV28 and TRBJ1-4; D gene unclear. The germline V gene encodes CDR1 MDHEN and CDR2 SYDVKM. The V end lost 6 bases, the J end lost 7 bases, and 3 bases lay between the germline ends. This CDR3 contains 10 residues.

This clonotype came up a few times. V usage is TRBV2 and J usage is TRBJ2-1; 7 positions match TRBD2. The V segment lost 5 bases and the J segment 10 bases; nucleotides outside the gene matches: 8. This CDR3 contains 13 residues. Germline-derived CDR1 and CDR2 are SNHLY and FYNNEI. This CDR3 is CASSPGGSTEQFF. CDR3 sequence (DNA): TGTGCCAGCAGTCCAGGCGGGAGCACGGAGCAGTTCTTC.

This clonotype was counted a few times. CDR3 DNA sequence: TGTGCCAGCAGCCTACGACAGGGTTTTCAAGATACGCAGTATTTT. Translated: CASSLRQGFQDTQYF. V gene TRBV6-1 combines with J gene TRBJ2-3; 7 positions agree with TRBD1. The CDR3 loop spans 15 amino acids. The germline gives CDR1 MNHNS, CDR2 SASEGT. With 6 bases clipped from V and 5 bases from J, the junction kept 11 bases outside the gene matches.